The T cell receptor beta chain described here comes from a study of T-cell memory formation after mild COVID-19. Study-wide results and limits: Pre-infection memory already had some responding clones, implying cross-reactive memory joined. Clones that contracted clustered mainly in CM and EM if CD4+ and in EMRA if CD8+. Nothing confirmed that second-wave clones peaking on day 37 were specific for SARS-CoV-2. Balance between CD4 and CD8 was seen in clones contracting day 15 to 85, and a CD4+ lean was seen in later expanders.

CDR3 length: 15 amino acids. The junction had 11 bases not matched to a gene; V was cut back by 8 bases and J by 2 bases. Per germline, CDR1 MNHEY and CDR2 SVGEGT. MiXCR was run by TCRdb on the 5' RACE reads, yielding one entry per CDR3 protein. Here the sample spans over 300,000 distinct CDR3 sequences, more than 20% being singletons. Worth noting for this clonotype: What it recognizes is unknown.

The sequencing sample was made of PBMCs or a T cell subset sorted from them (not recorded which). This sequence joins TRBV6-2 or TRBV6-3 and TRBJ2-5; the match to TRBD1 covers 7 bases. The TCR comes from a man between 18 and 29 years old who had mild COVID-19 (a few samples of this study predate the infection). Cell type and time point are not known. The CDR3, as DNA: TGTGCCAGCCTCGCCCGGACAGGTTGGCAAGAGACCCAGTACTTC. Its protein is CASLARTGWQETQYF.